This T cell receptor beta chain emerged from a study of graft-versus-host responses after intestinal transplantation. Assay used: immunoSEQ multiplex PCR; TCRdb lists only in-frame clones, some missing. The profile shows over 15,000 clones, over 70% of them singletons. V shed 0 bases and J 6 bases; nucleotides not matched to a gene: 5. The CDR3 contains 15 residues. Germline V gives CDR1 SGHRS, CDR2 YFSETQ. The chain employs TRBV5-1 and TRBJ1-4, with TRBD1 matching 7 bases. The clonotype originates from a human patient who received an intestinal transplant, so some T cells may come from the graft donor. Source: PBMCs, taken 14 days after transplant. CDR3 nucleotide sequence: TGCGCCAGCAGCTTGGTAGGGCAGGGGGATGAAAAACTGTTTTTT. Translation gives CASSLVGQGDEKLFF.